The rows below give T cell receptor beta chains drawn from one sample of a study of blood T cell repertoires in COVID-19. Here immunoSEQ multiplex PCR was the method, and the copy in TCRdb shows in-frame clones only, minus some. The sample lists under 110,000 clones; about 87% were seen once. The sample consisted of peripheral blood. The receptors originated from a woman aged 30 to 39 with acute or convalescent COVID-19. The CDR3 runs from the conserved cysteine through the conserved F or W. Each record gives: D gene, J gene, clone size, V gene, CDR3 DNA, CDR3 protein. D genes are given only for firm matches. Clone size is stated in some rows and not others, as once, few, many or a class when expanded.

TRBD1 TRBJ1-2 . TRBV6-5 TGTGCCAGCAGAGGGACAGGGTTCGATGACTATGGCTACACCTTC CASRGTGFDDYGYTF
. TRBJ2-2 . TRBV5-1 TGCGCCAGCGGTCCGGTGAGGAACACCGGGGAGCTGTTTTTT CASGPVRNTGELFF
. TRBJ2-3 . TRBV18 TGTGCCAGCTCACCAAGCGCACTAGTGAGAGATACGCAGTATTTT CASSPSALVRDTQYF
. TRBJ2-3 . TRBV6-4 TGTGCCAGCAGTGACTCAGCGGCGAGCACAGATACGCAGTATTTT CASSDSAASTDTQYF
. TRBJ2-1 . TRBV5-1 TGCGCCAGCAGGGGGCAGGGGTCCTACAATGAGCAGTTCTTC CASRGQGSYNEQFF
. TRBJ2-7 . TRBV28 TGTGCCAGCCGCGGGAACGAGCAGTACTTC CASRGNEQYF
. TRBJ2-7 . TRBV11-3 TGTGCCAGCAGCTTAGTCTCCGTTTCAGGTGTCTACGAGCAGTACTTC CASSLVSVSGVYEQYF
TRBD1 TRBJ1-5 few TRBV9 TGTGCCAGCAGCGTAGGCCCAGGGGGAAGCAATCAGCCCCAGCATTTT CASSVGPGGSNQPQHF
TRBD1 TRBJ1-2 . TRBV24-1 TGTGCCACCAGTGGGACAGGGGAAAACTATGGCTACACCTTC CATSGTGENYGYTF
. TRBJ1-3 . TRBV12-3/TRBV12-4 TGTGCCAGCAGTTTCCATTCTGGAAACACCATATATTTT CASSFHSGNTIYF
TRBD2 TRBJ2-7 once TRBV7-9 TGTGCCAGCAGCGGCCGCGGGGGGGCCCACGAGCAGTACTTC CASSGRGGAHEQYF
TRBD2 TRBJ2-3 . TRBV10-1 TGCGCCAGCAGTTCTCGAACTAGCGGGGAAGTGGATACGCAGTATTTT CASSSRTSGEVDTQYF
TRBD1 TRBJ1-5 few TRBV27 TGTGCCAGCAGTCCGGACAGGGGGAATCAGCCCCAGCATTTT CASSPDRGNQPQHF
. TRBJ1-2 . TRBV30 TGTGCCTGGAGTGTAGGCGGGGAATCTGGCTACACCTTC CAWSVGGESGYTF
. TRBJ1-1 . TRBV2 TGTGCCAGCAGTGAACATCCCGGACAGCCAGCTTTCTTT CASSEHPGQPAFF
TRBD1 TRBJ2-1 once TRBV5-6 TGTGCCAGCAGCTCTTATGACAGGGACAATGAGCAGTTCTTC CASSSYDRDNEQFF
. TRBJ1-1 . TRBV29-1 TGCAGCGTGACCAGGGGAGTCAGCACTGAAGCTTTCTTT CSVTRGVSTEAFF
. TRBJ2-2 . TRBV10-1 TGCGCCAGCAGTGAAAATCTATTCGGCACCGGGGAGCTGTTTTTT CASSENLFGTGELFF
. TRBJ2-1 . TRBV21-1 TGTGCCAGCAGCAAAGTGCGAGCGGGTAAATCATGGGAGCAGTTCTTC CASSKVRAGKSWEQFF
TRBD2 TRBJ2-3 . TRBV7-2 TGTGCCAGCAGCCCCTTAGGTAGCGGGGTTGCCGATACGCAGTATTTT CASSPLGSGVADTQYF